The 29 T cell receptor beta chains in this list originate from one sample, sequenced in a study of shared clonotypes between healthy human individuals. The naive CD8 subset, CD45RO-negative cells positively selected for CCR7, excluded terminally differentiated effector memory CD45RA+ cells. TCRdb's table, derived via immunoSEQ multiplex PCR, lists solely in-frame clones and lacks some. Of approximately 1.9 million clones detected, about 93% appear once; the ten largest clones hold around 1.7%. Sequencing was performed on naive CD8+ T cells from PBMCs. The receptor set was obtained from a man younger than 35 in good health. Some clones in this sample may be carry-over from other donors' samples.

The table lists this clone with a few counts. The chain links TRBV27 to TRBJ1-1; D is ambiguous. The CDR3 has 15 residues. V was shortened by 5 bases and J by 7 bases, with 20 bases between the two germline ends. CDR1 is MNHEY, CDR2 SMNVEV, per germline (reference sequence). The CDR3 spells CASSLRPVEVNEAFF. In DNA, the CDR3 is TGTGCCAGCAGTCTCCGCCCGGTGGAGGTCAATGAAGCTTTCTTT.

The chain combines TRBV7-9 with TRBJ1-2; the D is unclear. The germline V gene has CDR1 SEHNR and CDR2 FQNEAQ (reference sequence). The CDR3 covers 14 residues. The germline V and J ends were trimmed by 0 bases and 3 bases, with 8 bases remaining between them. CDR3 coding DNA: TGTGCCAGCAGCTTAGCGGGGAGGCACTATGGCTACACCTTC. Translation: CASSLAGRHYGYTF.

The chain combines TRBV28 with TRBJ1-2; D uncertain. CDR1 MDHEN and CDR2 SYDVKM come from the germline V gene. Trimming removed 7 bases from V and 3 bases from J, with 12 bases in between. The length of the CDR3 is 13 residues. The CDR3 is CASMGLSHYGYTF. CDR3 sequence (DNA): TGTGCCAGCATGGGGTTGTCCCACTATGGCTACACCTTC.

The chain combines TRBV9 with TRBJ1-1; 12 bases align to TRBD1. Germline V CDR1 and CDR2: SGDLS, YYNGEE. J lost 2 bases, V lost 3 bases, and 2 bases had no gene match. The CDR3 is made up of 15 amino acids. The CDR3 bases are TGTGCCAGCAGCGAGGGACAGGGGGCAAACACTGAAGCTTTCTTT. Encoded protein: CASSEGQGANTEAFF.

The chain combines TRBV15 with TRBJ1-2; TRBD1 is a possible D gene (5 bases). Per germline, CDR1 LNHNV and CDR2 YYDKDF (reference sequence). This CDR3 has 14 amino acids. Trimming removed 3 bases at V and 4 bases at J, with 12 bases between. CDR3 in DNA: TGTGCCACCAGCAGGGAGAGGGGCGGCTATGGCTACACCTTC. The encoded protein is CATSRERGGYGYTF.

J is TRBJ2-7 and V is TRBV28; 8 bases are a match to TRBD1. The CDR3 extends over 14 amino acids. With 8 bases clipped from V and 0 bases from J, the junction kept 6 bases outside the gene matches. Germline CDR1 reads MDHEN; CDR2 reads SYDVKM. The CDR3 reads CASPRDRSSYEQYF. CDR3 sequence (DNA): TGTGCCAGCCCTCGGGACAGGAGCTCCTACGAGCAGTACTTC.

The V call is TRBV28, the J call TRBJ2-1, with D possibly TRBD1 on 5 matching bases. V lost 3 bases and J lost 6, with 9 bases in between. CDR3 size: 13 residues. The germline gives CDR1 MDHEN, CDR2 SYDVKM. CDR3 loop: CASSLTAFNEQFF. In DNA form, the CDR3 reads TGTGCCAGCAGTTTGACAGCATTCAATGAGCAGTTCTTC.

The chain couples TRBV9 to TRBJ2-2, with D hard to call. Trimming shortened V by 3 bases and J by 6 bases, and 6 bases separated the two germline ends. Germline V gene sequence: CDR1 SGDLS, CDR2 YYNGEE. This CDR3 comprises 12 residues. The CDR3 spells CASSAQSGELFF. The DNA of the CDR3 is TGTGCCAGCAGCGCCCAATCCGGGGAGCTGTTTTTT. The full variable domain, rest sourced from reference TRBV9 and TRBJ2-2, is DSGVTQTPKHLITATGQRVTLRCSPRSGDLSVYWYQQSLDQGLQFLIQYYNGEERAKGNILERFSAQQFPDLHSELNLSSLELGDSALYFCASSAQSGELFFGEGSRLTVL.

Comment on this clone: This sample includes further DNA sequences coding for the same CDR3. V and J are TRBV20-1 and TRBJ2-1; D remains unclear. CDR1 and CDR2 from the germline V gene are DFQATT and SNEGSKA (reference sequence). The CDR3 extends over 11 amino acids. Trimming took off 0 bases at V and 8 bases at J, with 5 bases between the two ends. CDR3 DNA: TGCAGTGCTAGAGATAGGGATGAGCAGTTCTTC. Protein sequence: CSARDRDEQFF.

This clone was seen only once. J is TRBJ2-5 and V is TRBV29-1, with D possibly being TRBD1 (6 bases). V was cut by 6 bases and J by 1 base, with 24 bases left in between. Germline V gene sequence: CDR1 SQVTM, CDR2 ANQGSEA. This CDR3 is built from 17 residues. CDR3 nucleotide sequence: TGCAGCGTCCCAGGTTTGGGGGCGTTTCGCATCCAAGAGACCCAGTACTTC. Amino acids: CSVPGLGAFRIQETQYF.

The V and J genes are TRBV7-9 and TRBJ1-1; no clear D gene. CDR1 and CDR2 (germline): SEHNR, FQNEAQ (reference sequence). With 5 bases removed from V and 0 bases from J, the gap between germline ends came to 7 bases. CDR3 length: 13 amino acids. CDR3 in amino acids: CASSASLNTEAFF. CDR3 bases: TGTGCCAGCAGCGCCAGTTTGAACACTGAAGCTTTCTTT.

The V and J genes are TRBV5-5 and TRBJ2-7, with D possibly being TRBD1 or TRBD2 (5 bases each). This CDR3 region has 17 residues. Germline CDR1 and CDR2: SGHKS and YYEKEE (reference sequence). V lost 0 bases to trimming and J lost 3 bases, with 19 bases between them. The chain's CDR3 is CASSLAGTPGVDYEQYF. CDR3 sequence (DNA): TGTGCCAGCAGCTTGGCCGGGACCCCGGGCGTGGACTACGAGCAGTACTTC.

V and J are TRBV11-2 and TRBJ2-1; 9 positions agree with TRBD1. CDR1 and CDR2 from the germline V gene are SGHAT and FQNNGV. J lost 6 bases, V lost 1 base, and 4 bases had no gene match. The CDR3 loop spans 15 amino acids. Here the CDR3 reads CASSLGTGVFNEQFF. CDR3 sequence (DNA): TGTGCCAGCAGCTTAGGGACAGGGGTCTTCAATGAGCAGTTCTTC.

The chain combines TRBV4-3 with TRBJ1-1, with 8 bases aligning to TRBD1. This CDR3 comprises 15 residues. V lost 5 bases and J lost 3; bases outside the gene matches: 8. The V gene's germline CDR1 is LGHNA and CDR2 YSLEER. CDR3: CASSSDRGGYTEAFF. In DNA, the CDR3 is TGCGCCAGCAGCTCCGACAGGGGAGGATACACTGAAGCTTTCTTT.

The CDR3 nucleotides read TGTGCCAGCAGCTTTCGACTGACCTCCTACGAGCAGTACTTC. Protein product: CASSFRLTSYEQYF. The genes are TRBV7-9 and TRBJ2-7; D not resolved. CDR1 is SEHNR and CDR2 is FQNEAQ in the germline V gene (reference sequence). Trimming took off 3 bases at V and 0 bases at J, with 9 bases between the two ends. The CDR3 loop spans 14 amino acids.

The CDR3 loop is CASNKRPIGPYEQYF. The CDR3 bases are TGTGCCAGCAATAAGAGACCGATTGGCCCCTACGAGCAGTACTTC. The chain recombines TRBV27 with TRBJ2-7; D is unresolved. Germline V gives CDR1 MNHEY, CDR2 SMNVEV (reference sequence). V dropped 7 bases and J dropped 2 bases, with 18 bases sitting between them. There are 15 residues in the CDR3.

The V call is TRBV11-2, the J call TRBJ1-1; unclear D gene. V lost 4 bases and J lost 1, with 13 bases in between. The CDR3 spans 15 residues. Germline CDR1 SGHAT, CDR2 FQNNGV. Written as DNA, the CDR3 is TGTGCCAGCAGCTCCTCTACCAGGCCGAACACTGAAGCTTTCTTT. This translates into CASSSSTRPNTEAFF.

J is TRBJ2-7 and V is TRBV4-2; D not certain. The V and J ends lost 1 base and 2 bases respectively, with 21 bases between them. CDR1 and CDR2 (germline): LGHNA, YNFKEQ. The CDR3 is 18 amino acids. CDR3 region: CASSQAGFPRDGAYEQYF. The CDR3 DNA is TGTGCCAGCAGCCAAGCTGGCTTTCCCCGAGACGGTGCCTACGAGCAGTACTTC.

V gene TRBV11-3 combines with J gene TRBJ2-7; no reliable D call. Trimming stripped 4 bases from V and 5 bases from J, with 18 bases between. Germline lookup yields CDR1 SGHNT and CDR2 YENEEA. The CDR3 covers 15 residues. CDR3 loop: CASSSQQLLLHEQYF. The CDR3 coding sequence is TGTGCCAGCAGCTCACAACAGTTACTTCTCCACGAGCAGTACTTC.

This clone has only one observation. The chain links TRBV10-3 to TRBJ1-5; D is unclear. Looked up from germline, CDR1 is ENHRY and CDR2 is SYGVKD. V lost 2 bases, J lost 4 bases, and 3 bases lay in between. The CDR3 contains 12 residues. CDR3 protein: CAISEINQPQHF. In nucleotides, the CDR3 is TGTGCCATCAGTGAGATAAATCAGCCCCAGCATTTT.

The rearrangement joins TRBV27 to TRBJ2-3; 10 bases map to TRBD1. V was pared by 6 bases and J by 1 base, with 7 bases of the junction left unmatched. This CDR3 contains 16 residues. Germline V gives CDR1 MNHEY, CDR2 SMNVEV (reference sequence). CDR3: CASRPTGGAGTDTQYF. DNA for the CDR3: TGTGCCAGCAGACCGACAGGGGGCGCGGGCACAGATACGCAGTATTTT.

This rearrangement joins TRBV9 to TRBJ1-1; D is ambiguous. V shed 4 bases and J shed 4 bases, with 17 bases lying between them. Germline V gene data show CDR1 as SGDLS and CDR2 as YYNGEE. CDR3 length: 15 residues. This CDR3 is CASSPTVGLGTEAFF. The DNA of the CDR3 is TGTGCCAGCAGCCCCACGGTAGGGCTGGGCACTGAAGCTTTCTTT. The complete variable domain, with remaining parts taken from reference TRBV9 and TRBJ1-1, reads DSGVTQTPKHLITATGQRVTLRCSPRSGDLSVYWYQQSLDQGLQFLIQYYNGEERAKGNILERFSAQQFPDLHSELNLSSLELGDSALYFCASSPTVGLGTEAFFGQGTRLTVV.

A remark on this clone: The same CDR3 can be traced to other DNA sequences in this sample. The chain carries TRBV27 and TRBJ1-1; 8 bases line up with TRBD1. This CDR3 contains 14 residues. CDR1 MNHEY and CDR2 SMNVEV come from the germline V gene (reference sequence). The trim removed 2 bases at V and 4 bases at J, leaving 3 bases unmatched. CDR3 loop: CASSLRGQGTEAFF. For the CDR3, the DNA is TGTGCCAGCAGTTTAAGAGGACAGGGCACTGAAGCTTTCTTT.

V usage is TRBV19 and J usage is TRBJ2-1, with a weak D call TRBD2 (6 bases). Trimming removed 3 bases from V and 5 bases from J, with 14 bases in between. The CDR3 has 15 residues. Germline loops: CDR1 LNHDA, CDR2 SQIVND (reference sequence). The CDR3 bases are TGTGCCAGTAGTATCACAGCGGGTGCTCACAATGAGCAGTTCTTC. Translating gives CASSITAGAHNEQFF.

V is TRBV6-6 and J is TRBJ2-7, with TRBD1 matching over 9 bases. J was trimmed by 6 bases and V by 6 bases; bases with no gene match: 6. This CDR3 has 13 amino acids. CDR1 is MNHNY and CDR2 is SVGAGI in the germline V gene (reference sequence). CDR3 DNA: TGTGCCAGCAGCCCCGGGACAGGGATCGAGCAGTACTTC. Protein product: CASSPGTGIEQYF.

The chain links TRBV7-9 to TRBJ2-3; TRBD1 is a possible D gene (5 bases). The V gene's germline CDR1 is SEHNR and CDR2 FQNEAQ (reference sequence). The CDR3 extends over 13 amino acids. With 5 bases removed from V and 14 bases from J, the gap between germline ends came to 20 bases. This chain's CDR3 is CASSKMDTASRYF. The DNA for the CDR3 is TGTGCCAGCAGCAAGATGGACACTGCCTCGCGGTATTTT.

Here the CDR3 reads CASSLGGSGRRNV. CDR3 nucleotide sequence: TGTGCCAGCAGCTTAGGGGGTAGCGGGAGAAGAAATGTC. The gene calls are TRBV7-9 and TRBJ2-7; TRBD2 matches 9 bases. Germline CDR1 SEHNR, CDR2 FQNEAQ (reference sequence). This CDR3 is 13 amino acids long.

This chain's CDR3 is CASRSEPRSNLYEQYF. CDR3 in DNA: TGTGCCAGCCGATCCGAACCGAGAAGTAACCTCTACGAGCAGTACTTC. The J gene is TRBJ2-7, the V gene TRBV25-1; D is undetermined. Trimming removed 8 bases at V and 3 bases at J, with 23 bases between. Germline V CDR1 and CDR2: MGHDK, SYGVNS. This CDR3 region has 16 residues.

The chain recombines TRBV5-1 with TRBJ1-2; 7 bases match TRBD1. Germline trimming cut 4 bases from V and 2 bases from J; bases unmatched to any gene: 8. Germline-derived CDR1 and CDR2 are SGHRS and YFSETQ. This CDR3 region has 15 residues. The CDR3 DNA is TGCGCCAGCAGCGTGACAGGGACACCAAACTATGGCTACACCTTC. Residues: CASSVTGTPNYGYTF.